These T cell receptor beta chains were read from a single sample in a study of memory CD4+ T cells and cytomegalovirus serostatus. Sequenced by immunoSEQ multiplex PCR; TCRdb stores in-frame clones only, minus some. Seen here are 45,000 to 55,000 clones, around 78% observed once, and the top ten hold about 0.7%. The sample was memory CD4+ T cells from blood. These TCRs come from an adult in good health and CMV-seronegative. Both conserved end residues are part of each CDR3. The order of the fields is CDR3 protein, CDR3 DNA, D gene, clone size, V gene, J gene. The D gene is left open where the match is weak. Clone size is stated in some rows and not others, as once, few, many or a class when expanded.

CDR3aa: CASKLTGLGNEQYF
CDR3nt: TGTGCCAGCAAACTCACAGGGTTAGGGAACGAGCAGTACTTC
d_gene: -
abundance: -
v_gene: TRBV27
j_gene: TRBJ2-7

CDR3aa: CASNKGLQRGEQYF
CDR3nt: TGTGCCAGCAATAAAGGTCTCCAGAGGGGCGAGCAGTACTTC
d_gene: -
abundance: medium-sized
v_gene: TRBV28
j_gene: TRBJ2-7

CDR3aa: CASSETLWRGTDTQYF
CDR3nt: TGTGCCAGCAGTGAAACCCTATGGAGGGGGACTGATACGCAGTATTTT
d_gene: -
abundance: -
v_gene: TRBV2
j_gene: TRBJ2-3

CDR3aa: CASSLSGGEQETQYF
CDR3nt: TGTGCCAGCAGTTTATCAGGGGGCGAGCAAGAGACCCAGTACTTC
d_gene: TRBD1
abundance: -
v_gene: TRBV28
j_gene: TRBJ2-5

CDR3aa: CASSISAGGPYEQYF
CDR3nt: TGTGCCAGTAGTATATCGGCAGGGGGCCCCTACGAGCAGTACTTC
d_gene: TRBD1
abundance: -
v_gene: TRBV19
j_gene: TRBJ2-7

CDR3aa: CASSPRESGANVLTF
CDR3nt: TGTGCCAGCAGCCCGAGAGAATCTGGGGCCAACGTCCTGACTTTC
d_gene: -
abundance: -
v_gene: TRBV7-3
j_gene: TRBJ2-6

CDR3aa: CASSLVGDRNYEQYF
CDR3nt: TGTGCCAGCAGCTTAGTCGGGGACAGAAACTACGAGCAGTACTTC
d_gene: TRBD1
abundance: few
v_gene: TRBV11-1
j_gene: TRBJ2-7

CDR3aa: CASSLIQGGQYF
CDR3nt: TGTGCCAGCAGCTTAATTCAGGGAGGGCAGTACTTC
d_gene: -
abundance: -
v_gene: TRBV7-9
j_gene: TRBJ2-7

CDR3aa: CAGAGGYNEQFF
CDR3nt: TGTGCTGGGGCAGGGGGCTACAATGAGCAGTTCTTC
d_gene: TRBD1
abundance: -
v_gene: TRBV30
j_gene: TRBJ2-1

CDR3aa: CASSETGGTENQPQHF
CDR3nt: TGCGCCAGCAGCGAGACAGGGGGGACCGAAAATCAGCCCCAGCATTTT
d_gene: TRBD1
abundance: -
v_gene: TRBV4-1
j_gene: TRBJ1-5

CDR3aa: CASGQGWGYGYTF
CDR3nt: TGTGCCAGCGGACAGGGTTGGGGCTATGGCTACACCTTC
d_gene: TRBD1
abundance: -
v_gene: TRBV6-1
j_gene: TRBJ1-2

CDR3aa: CASSLASGSSYNEQFF
CDR3nt: TGTGCCAGCAGCTTAGCTAGCGGGAGCTCCTACAATGAGCAGTTCTTC
d_gene: TRBD2
abundance: -
v_gene: TRBV7-6
j_gene: TRBJ2-1

CDR3aa: CAISPGLNSPLHF
CDR3nt: TGTGCCATCAGTCCGGGCCTAAATTCACCCCTCCACTTT
d_gene: -
abundance: -
v_gene: TRBV10-3
j_gene: TRBJ1-6

CDR3aa: CASSESRQGEAFF
CDR3nt: TGTGCCAGCAGTGAATCCAGACAGGGTGAAGCTTTCTTT
d_gene: TRBD1
abundance: -
v_gene: TRBV6-1
j_gene: TRBJ1-1

CDR3aa: CASSLAVAGPSYEQYF
CDR3nt: TGTGCCAGCAGCTTGGCCGTGGCAGGGCCGTCCTACGAGCAGTACTTC
d_gene: -
abundance: -
v_gene: TRBV5-6
j_gene: TRBJ2-7

CDR3aa: CASSLGQNNSPLHF
CDR3nt: TGTGCCAGCAGCCTGGGACAGAATAATTCACCCCTCCACTTT
d_gene: TRBD1
abundance: -
v_gene: TRBV28
j_gene: TRBJ1-6

CDR3aa: CASSLATGDNEKLFF
CDR3nt: TGTGCCAGCAGCTTAGCCACAGGGGATAATGAAAAACTGTTTTTT
d_gene: TRBD1
abundance: -
v_gene: TRBV7-9
j_gene: TRBJ1-4

CDR3aa: CASSYRPRPAAYEQYF
CDR3nt: TGTGCCAGCAGTTATCGTCCCAGGCCAGCAGCCTACGAGCAGTACTTC
d_gene: -
abundance: -
v_gene: TRBV6-5
j_gene: TRBJ2-7

CDR3aa: CASSRIFPTGGTEAFF
CDR3nt: TGTGCCAGCAGCCGGATCTTCCCGACAGGGGGAACTGAAGCTTTCTTT
d_gene: TRBD1
abundance: few
v_gene: TRBV6-6
j_gene: TRBJ1-1

CDR3aa: CASSGGAEEKLFF
CDR3nt: TGTGCCAGCAGCGGGGGGGCTGAAGAAAAACTGTTTTTT
d_gene: -
abundance: -
v_gene: TRBV9
j_gene: TRBJ1-4

CDR3aa: CASSPGLAAYEQYF
CDR3nt: TGTGCCAGCAGCCCGGGACTAGCAGCCTACGAGCAGTACTTC
d_gene: TRBD2
abundance: -
v_gene: TRBV7-8
j_gene: TRBJ2-7

CDR3aa: CASSRTVNTEAFF
CDR3nt: TGTGCCAGCAGTAGGACAGTGAACACTGAAGCTTTCTTT
d_gene: -
abundance: -
v_gene: TRBV2
j_gene: TRBJ1-1

CDR3aa: CASSRAWREKYNEQFF
CDR3nt: TGTGCCAGCAGCAGGGCGTGGCGGGAGAAGTACAATGAGCAGTTCTTC
d_gene: TRBD2
abundance: -
v_gene: TRBV11-2
j_gene: TRBJ2-1

CDR3aa: CASRRAGYVYEQYF
CDR3nt: TGTGCCAGCAGGAGAGCGGGCTATGTATACGAGCAGTACTTC
d_gene: -
abundance: -
v_gene: TRBV14
j_gene: TRBJ2-7

CDR3aa: CASSTTGNQPQHF
CDR3nt: TGTGCCAGCAGCACGACAGGGAATCAGCCCCAGCATTTT
d_gene: TRBD1
abundance: few
v_gene: TRBV2
j_gene: TRBJ1-5

CDR3aa: CASSPRTSGSYNEQFF
CDR3nt: TGTGCCAGCAGTCCTAGGACTAGCGGGTCCTACAATGAGCAGTTCTTC
d_gene: TRBD2
abundance: -
v_gene: TRBV27
j_gene: TRBJ2-1

CDR3aa: CASSPSLSGTAGVGGYTF
CDR3nt: TGTGCCAGCTCACCGTCTCTCTCCGGGACCGCGGGTGTGGGCGGCTACACCTTC
d_gene: -
abundance: -
v_gene: TRBV18
j_gene: TRBJ1-2

CDR3aa: CASSPGTGLYTYNEQFF
CDR3nt: TGCGCCAGCAGCCCGGGGACAGGATTATATACCTACAATGAGCAGTTCTTC
d_gene: TRBD1
abundance: -
v_gene: TRBV5-1
j_gene: TRBJ2-1

CDR3aa: CASSPSGRDYEQYF
CDR3nt: TGTGCCAGCAGCCCCAGCGGGAGGGACTACGAGCAGTACTTC
d_gene: TRBD2
abundance: -
v_gene: TRBV9
j_gene: TRBJ2-7

CDR3aa: CASSLEGGVRTYEQYF
CDR3nt: TGTGCCAGCAGCTTGGAGGGAGGGGTCAGAACCTACGAGCAGTACTTC
d_gene: TRBD2
abundance: few
v_gene: TRBV5-4
j_gene: TRBJ2-7

CDR3aa: CASIGNAFLSEAFF
CDR3nt: TGTGCCAGCATCGGGAACGCGTTTCTTTCTGAAGCTTTCTTT
d_gene: -
abundance: -
v_gene: TRBV11-2
j_gene: TRBJ1-1

CDR3aa: CASSPPVASGTQETQYF
CDR3nt: -
d_gene: -
abundance: -
v_gene: TRBV21-1
j_gene: TRBJ2-5

CDR3aa: CASSQDKRTQYF
CDR3nt: TGTGCCAGCAGCCAAGATAAGAGGACCCAGTACTTC
d_gene: -
abundance: -
v_gene: TRBV14
j_gene: TRBJ2-5

CDR3aa: CASSGGTGGGEQYF
CDR3nt: TGTGCCAGCAGCGGCGGGACAGGAGGGGGGGAGCAGTACTTC
d_gene: TRBD1
abundance: -
v_gene: TRBV11-2
j_gene: TRBJ2-7

CDR3aa: CASSIGASSGNTIYF
CDR3nt: TGTGCCAGCAGCATAGGGGCGTCCTCTGGAAACACCATATATTTT
d_gene: -
abundance: -
v_gene: TRBV21-1
j_gene: TRBJ1-3

CDR3aa: CAISRDRFSGNTIYF
CDR3nt: TGTGCCATCAGTCGGGACAGATTCTCTGGAAACACCATATATTTT
d_gene: TRBD1
abundance: -
v_gene: TRBV10-3
j_gene: TRBJ1-3

CDR3aa: CAVITGLVSTGELFF
CDR3nt: TGTGCTGTTATAACAGGGTTGGTTAGCACCGGGGAGCTGTTTTTT
d_gene: -
abundance: once
v_gene: TRBV30
j_gene: TRBJ2-2